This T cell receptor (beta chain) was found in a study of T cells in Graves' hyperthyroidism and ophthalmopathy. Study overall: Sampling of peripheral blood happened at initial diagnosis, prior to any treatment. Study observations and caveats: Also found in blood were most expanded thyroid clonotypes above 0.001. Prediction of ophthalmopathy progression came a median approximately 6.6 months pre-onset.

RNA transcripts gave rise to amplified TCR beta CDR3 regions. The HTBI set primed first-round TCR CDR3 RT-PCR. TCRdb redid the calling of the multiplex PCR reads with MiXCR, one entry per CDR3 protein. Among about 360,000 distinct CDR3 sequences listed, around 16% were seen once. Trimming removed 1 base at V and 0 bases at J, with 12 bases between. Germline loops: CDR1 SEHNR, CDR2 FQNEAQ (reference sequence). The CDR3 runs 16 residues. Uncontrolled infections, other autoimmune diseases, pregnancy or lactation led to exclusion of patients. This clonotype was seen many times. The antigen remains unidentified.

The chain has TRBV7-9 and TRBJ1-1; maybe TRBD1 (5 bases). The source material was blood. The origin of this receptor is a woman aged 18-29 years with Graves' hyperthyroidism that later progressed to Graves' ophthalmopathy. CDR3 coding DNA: TGTGCCAGCAGCTTAGATCCCACAGGCATGAACACTGAAGCTTTCTTT. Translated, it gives CASSLDPTGMNTEAFF. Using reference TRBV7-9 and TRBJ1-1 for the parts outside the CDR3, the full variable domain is DTGVSQNPRHKITKRGQNVTFRCDPISEHNRLYWYRQTLGQGPEFLTYFQNEAQLEKSRLLSDRFSAERPKGSFSTLEIQRTEQGDSAMYLCASSLDPTGMNTEAFFGQGTRLTVV.